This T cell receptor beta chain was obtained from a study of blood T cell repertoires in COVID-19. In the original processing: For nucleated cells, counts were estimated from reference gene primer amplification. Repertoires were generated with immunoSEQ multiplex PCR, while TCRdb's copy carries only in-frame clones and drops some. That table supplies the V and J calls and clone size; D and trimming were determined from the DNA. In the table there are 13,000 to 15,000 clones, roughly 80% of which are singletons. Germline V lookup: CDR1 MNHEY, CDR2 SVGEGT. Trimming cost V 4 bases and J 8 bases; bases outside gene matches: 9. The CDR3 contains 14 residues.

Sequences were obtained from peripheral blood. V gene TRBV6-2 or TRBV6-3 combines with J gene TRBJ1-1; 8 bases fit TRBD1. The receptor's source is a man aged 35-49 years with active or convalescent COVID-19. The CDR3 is CASSSGGHIAEAFF. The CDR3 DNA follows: TGTGCCAGCAGTTCAGGGGGCCACATAGCCGAAGCTTTCTTT.